What follows are 10 T cell receptor beta chains derived from one specimen sequenced in a study of T cell repertoires in cytomegalovirus infection. Antigens for these TCRs are unknown. Each CDR3 protein gets one entry after TCRdb re-called the reads with MiXCR. The sample carries hundreds of thousands of distinct CDR3 sequences, around 30% recorded once. The starting material was cultured PBMCs, obtained from culture after CMV antigen stimulation. These receptors originate from a human donor in good health (CMV status not recorded). Some clones in this sample may be carry-over from other donors' samples.

V and J are TRBV6-2 or TRBV6-3 and TRBJ2-1; D gene ambiguous. The CDR3 loop spans 15 amino acids. V lost 2 bases and J 1 base, leaving 9 bases between the germline ends. The V gene's germline CDR1 is MNHEY and CDR2 SVGEGT. The DNA of the CDR3 is TGTGCCAGCAGTTACACCCGGGCTTCCTACAATGAGCAGTTCTTC. Residues: CASSYTRASYNEQFF.

The rearrangement uses TRBV4-1 and TRBJ2-1; 7 bases match TRBD2. The V gene's germline CDR1 is MGHRA and CDR2 YSYEKL. This CDR3 contains 17 residues. The V segment lost 4 bases and the J segment 5 bases; nucleotides outside the gene matches: 14. This chain's CDR3 is CASSLGDGSSGNNEQFF. CDR3 bases: TGCGCCAGCAGCCTGGGTGACGGTTCTAGCGGAAACAATGAGCAGTTCTTC.

This chain connects TRBV19 to TRBJ1-1; tentative D call: TRBD1 (5 bases). V gave up 2 bases and J gave up 1 base, with 8 bases separating them. The CDR3 spans 14 residues. Germline loops: CDR1 LNHDA, CDR2 SQIVND (reference sequence). Here the CDR3 reads CASSIWGENTEAFF. CDR3 sequence (DNA): TGTGCCAGTAGTATATGGGGGGAGAACACTGAAGCTTTCTTT.

This clonotype appeared once. The genes are TRBV5-4 and TRBJ2-7, with D possibly matching TRBD1 (6 bases). CDR1 is SGHNT and CDR2 is YYREEE in the germline V gene (reference sequence). This CDR3 has 14 amino acids. The V end lost 4 bases, the J end lost 1 base, and 12 bases lay between the germline ends. The CDR3 nucleotides read TGTGCCAGCAGCGAACGGACAGAATCCTACGAGCAGTACTTC. Translation: CASSERTESYEQYF. The full variable domain, with the rest looked up from reference TRBV5-4 and TRBJ2-7, is ETGVTQSPTHLIKTRGQQVTLRCSSQSGHNTVSWYQQALGQGPQFIFQYYREEENGRGNFPPRFSGLQFPNYSSELNVNALELDDSALYLCASSERTESYEQYFGPGTRLTVT.

This clonotype was observed a few times. This rearrangement joins TRBV12-3 or TRBV12-4 to TRBJ2-7; 10 bases match TRBD1. The CDR3 extends over 15 amino acids. V was clipped by 6 bases and J by 3 bases; unmatched bases: 8. DNA of the CDR3: TGTGCCAGCAGGACCGGGACAGGGGCCTTCTACGAGCAGTACTTC. Its translation: CASRTGTGAFYEQYF.

The genes are TRBV19 and TRBJ2-7; D perhaps matches TRBD1 (5 bases). This CDR3 has 16 residues. Trimming left V 4 bases short and J 4 bases short, with 20 bases between. CDR1 and CDR2 (germline): LNHDA, SQIVND (reference sequence). The CDR3 region has the DNA TGTGCCAGTAGTAATGGGGCCATCCTGGGGTCATACGAGCAGTACTTC. This sequence encodes CASSNGAILGSYEQYF.

This clonotype was found a few times. The rearrangement links TRBV15 to TRBJ1-1; a possible D gene is TRBD1 (6 bases). Germline V gene data show CDR1 as LNHNV and CDR2 as YYDKDF (reference sequence). There are 15 residues in the CDR3. V was shortened by 5 bases and J by 3 bases, with 16 bases between the two germline ends. The CDR3 bases are TGTGCCACCAGCCACATGAGGGGGTTTGACACTGAAGCTTTCTTT. Translating it yields CATSHMRGFDTEAFF.

CDR3 amino acids: CASIGGSKDTQYF. The CDR3, as DNA: TGTGCCAGTATAGGCGGGAGCAAGGATACGCAGTATTTT. The chain links TRBV6-1 to TRBJ2-3, with 7 bases lining up with TRBD2. The CDR3 runs 13 residues. CDR1 is MNHNS and CDR2 is SASEGT in the germline V gene. J gave up 6 bases and V 9 bases, and 9 bases lay outside the gene matches.

A few counts support this clonotype. V and J are TRBV7-8 and TRBJ1-1, with a tentative D call TRBD1 (6 bases). This CDR3 region has 13 residues. Germline CDR1 is SGHVS and CDR2 is FQNEAQ. The V and J ends lost 4 bases and 6 bases respectively, with 12 bases between them. CDR3 sequence reads: CASSSTRGAEAFF. Here the CDR3 DNA reads TGTGCCAGCAGCTCGACGAGGGGGGCTGAAGCTTTCTTT.

The chain couples TRBV20-1 to TRBJ2-5; D is ambiguous. Germline loops: CDR1 DFQATT, CDR2 SNEGSKA (reference sequence). V lost 6 bases to trimming and J lost 2 bases, with 16 bases between them. CDR3 length: 14 residues. The CDR3 protein is CSAARTRLQETQYF. The DNA for the CDR3 is TGCAGTGCCGCCCGGACGCGGCTTCAAGAGACCCAGTACTTC.